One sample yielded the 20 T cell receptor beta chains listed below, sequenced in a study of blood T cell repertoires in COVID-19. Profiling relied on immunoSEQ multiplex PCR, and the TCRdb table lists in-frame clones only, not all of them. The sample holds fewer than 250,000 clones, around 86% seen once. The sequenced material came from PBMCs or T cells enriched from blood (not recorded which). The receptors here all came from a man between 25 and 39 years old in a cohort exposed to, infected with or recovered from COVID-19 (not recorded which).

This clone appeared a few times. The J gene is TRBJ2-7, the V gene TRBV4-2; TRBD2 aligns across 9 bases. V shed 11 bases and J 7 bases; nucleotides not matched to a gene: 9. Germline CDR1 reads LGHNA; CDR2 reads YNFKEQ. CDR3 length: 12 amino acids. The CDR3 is CAAGLAGREQYF. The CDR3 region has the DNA TGTGCCGCCGGGCTAGCGGGACGGGAGCAGTACTTC.

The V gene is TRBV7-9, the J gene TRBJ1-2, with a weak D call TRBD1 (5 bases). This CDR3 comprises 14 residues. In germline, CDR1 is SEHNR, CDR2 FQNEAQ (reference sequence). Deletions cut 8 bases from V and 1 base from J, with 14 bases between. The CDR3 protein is CASGAGKFNYGYTF. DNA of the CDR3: TGTGCCAGCGGGGCAGGGAAGTTTAACTATGGCTACACCTTC.

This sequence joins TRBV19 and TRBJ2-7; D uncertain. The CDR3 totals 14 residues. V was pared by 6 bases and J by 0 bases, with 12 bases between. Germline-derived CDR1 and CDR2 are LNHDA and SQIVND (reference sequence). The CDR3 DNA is TGTGCCAGTAGCCTGTCAGGAAACTCCTACGAGCAGTACTTC. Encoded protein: CASSLSGNSYEQYF.

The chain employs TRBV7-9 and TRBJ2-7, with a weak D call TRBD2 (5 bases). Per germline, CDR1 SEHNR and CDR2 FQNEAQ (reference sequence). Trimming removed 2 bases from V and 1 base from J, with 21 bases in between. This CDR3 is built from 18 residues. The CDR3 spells CASSLSRGPTQESYEQYF. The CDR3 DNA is TGTGCCAGCAGCTTAAGCCGGGGTCCAACTCAGGAATCCTACGAGCAGTACTTC. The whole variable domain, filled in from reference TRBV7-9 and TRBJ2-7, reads DTGVSQNPRHKITKRGQNVTFRCDPISEHNRLYWYRQTLGQGPEFLTYFQNEAQLEKSRLLSDRFSAERPKGSFSTLEIQRTEQGDSAMYLCASSLSRGPTQESYEQYFGPGTRLTVT.

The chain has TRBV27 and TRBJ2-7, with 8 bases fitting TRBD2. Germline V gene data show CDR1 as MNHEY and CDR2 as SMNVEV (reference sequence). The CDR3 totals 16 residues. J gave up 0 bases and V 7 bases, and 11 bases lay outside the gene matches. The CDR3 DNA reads TGTGCCAGCAATTGTCGGGGGGGACTGTTCTCCTACGAGCAGTACTTC. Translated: CASNCRGGLFSYEQYF.

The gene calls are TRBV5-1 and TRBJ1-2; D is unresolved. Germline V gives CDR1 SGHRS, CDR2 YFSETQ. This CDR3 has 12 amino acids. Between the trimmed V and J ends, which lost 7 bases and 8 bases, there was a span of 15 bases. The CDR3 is CASSSGVIGYTF. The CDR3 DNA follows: TGCGCCAGCTCTTCGGGAGTAATAGGCTACACCTTC.

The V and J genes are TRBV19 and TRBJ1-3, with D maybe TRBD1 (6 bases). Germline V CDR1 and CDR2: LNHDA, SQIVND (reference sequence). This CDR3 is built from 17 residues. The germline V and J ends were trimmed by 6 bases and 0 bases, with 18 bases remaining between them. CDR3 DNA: TGTGCCAGTAGCCATTACAGGGACCCGAGCTCTGGAAACACCATATATTTT. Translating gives CASSHYRDPSSGNTIYF. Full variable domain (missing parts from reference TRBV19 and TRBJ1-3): DGGITQSPKYLFRKEGQNVTLSCEQNLNHDAMYWYRQDPGQGLRLIYYSQIVNDFQKGDIAEGYSVSREKKESFPLTVTSAQKNPTAFYLCASSHYRDPSSGNTIYFGEGSWLTVV.

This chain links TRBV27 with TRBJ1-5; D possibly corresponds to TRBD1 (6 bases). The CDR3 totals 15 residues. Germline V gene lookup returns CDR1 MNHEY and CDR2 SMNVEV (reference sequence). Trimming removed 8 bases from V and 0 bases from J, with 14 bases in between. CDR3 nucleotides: TGTGCCAGCGGATTACAGGGACCTAGCAATCAGCCCCAGCATTTT. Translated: CASGLQGPSNQPQHF.

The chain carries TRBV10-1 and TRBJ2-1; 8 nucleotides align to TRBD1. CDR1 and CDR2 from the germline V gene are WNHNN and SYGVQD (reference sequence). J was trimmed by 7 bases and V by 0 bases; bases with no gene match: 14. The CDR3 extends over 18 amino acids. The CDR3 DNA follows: TGCGCCAGCAGTGAGTCGGGGAGAGGGGACAGGTCCCAAAATGAGCAGTTCTTC. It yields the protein CASSESGRGDRSQNEQFF.

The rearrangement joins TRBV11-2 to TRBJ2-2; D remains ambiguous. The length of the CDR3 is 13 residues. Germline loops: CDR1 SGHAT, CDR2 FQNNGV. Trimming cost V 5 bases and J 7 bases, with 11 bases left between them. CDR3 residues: CASSMYDNGELFF. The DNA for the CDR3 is TGTGCCAGCAGCATGTACGACAACGGGGAGCTGTTTTTT.

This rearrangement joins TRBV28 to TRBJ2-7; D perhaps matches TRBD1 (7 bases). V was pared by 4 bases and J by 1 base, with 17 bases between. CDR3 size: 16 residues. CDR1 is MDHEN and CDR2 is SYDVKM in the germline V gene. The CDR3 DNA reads TGTGCCAGCAGTTCGTTTGGCGGGACAGCTTCCTACGAGCAGTACTTC. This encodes CASSSFGGTASYEQYF.

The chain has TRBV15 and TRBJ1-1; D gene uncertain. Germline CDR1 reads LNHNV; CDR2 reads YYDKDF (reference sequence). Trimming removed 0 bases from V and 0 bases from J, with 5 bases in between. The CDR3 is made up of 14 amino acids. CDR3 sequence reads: CATSRDPMNTEAFF. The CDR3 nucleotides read TGTGCCACCAGCAGAGATCCCATGAACACTGAAGCTTTCTTT.

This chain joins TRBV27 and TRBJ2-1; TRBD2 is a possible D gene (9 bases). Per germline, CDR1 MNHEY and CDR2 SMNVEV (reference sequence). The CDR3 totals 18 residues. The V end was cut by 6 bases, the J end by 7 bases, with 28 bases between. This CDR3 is CASRRDRRGGFVSNEQFF. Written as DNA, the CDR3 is TGTGCCAGCAGGAGGGACAGGCGGGGGGGGTTTGTTAGTAATGAGCAGTTCTTC.

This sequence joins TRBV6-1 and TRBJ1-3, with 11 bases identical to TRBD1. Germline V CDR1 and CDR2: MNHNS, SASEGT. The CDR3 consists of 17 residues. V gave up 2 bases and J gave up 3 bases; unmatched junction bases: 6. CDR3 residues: CASSERRTGGFGNTIYF. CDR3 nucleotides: TGTGCCAGCAGTGAACGGCGGACAGGGGGCTTTGGAAACACCATATATTTT.

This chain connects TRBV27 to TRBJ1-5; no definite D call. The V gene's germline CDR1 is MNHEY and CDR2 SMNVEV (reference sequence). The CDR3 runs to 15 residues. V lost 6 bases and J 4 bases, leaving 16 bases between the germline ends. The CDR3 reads CASSQVIGSNQPQHF. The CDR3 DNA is TGTGCCAGCAGCCAGGTGATCGGCAGTAATCAGCCCCAGCATTTT.

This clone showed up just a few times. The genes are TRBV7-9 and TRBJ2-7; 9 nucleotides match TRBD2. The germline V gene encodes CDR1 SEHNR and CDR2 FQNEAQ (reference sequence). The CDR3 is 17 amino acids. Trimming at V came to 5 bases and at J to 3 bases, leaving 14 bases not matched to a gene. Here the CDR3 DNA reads TGTGCCAGCAGCCCCCCGATGGCGGGAGGGCCGCACTACGAGCAGTACTTC. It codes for CASSPPMAGGPHYEQYF.

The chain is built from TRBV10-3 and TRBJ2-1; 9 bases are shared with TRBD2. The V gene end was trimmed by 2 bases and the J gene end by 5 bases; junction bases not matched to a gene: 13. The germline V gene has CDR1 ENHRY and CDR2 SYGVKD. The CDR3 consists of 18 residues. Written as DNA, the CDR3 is TGTGCCATCAGTGAGGGTATTAGCGGGAGCGCTTTGGACAATGAGCAGTTCTTC. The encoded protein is CAISEGISGSALDNEQFF.

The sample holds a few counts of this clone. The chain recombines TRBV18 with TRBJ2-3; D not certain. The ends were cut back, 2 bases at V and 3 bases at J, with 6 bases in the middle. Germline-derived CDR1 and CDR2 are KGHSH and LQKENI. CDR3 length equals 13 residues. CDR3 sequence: CASSPFETDTQYF. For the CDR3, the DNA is TGTGCCAGCTCACCATTCGAGACAGATACGCAGTATTTT. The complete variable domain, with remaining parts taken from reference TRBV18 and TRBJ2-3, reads NAGVMQNPRHLVRRRGQEARLRCSPMKGHSHVYWYRQLPEEGLKFMVYLQKENIIDESGMPKERFSAEFPKEGPSILRIQQVVRGDSAAYFCASSPFETDTQYFGPGTRLTVL.

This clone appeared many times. The chain's CDR3 is CATPRTGLATGELFF. In nucleotides, the CDR3 is TGTGCCACCCCAAGGACAGGGCTGGCGACCGGGGAGCTGTTTTTT. The V and J genes are TRBV6-5 and TRBJ2-2; 8 bases line up with TRBD1. V shed 10 bases and J 5 bases; nucleotides not matched to a gene: 12. The CDR3 is made up of 15 amino acids. Looked up from germline, CDR1 is MNHEY and CDR2 is SVGAGI.

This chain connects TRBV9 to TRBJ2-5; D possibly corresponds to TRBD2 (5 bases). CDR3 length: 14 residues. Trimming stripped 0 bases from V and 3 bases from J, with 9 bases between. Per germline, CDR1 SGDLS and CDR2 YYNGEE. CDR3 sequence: CASSVGLGEETQYF. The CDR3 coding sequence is TGTGCCAGCAGCGTAGGGTTGGGAGAAGAGACCCAGTACTTC.